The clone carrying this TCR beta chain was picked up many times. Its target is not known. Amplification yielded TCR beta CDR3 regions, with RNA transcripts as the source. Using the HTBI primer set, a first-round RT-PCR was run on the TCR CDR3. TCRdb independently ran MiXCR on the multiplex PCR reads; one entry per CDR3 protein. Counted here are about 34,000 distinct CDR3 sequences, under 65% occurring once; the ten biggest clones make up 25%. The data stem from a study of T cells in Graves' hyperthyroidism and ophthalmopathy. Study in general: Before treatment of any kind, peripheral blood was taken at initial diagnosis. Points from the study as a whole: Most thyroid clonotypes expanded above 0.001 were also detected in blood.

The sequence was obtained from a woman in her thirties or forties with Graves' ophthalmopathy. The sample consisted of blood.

CDR3 protein: CASSSEAVYEQYF. CDR3 nucleotide sequence: TGTGCCAGCAGCTCGGAGGCAGTCTACGAGCAGTACTTC. The V gene is TRBV7-2, the J gene TRBJ2-7; TRBD2 is a possible D gene (5 bases). Germline CDR1 is SGHTA and CDR2 is FQGNSA. V lost 4 bases and J 3 bases, leaving 10 bases between the germline ends. The CDR3 length is 13 residues.